The rows below give T cell receptor beta chains drawn from one sample of a study of T-cell reconstitution after alpha-beta-depleted transplantation in children. TCRdb reprocessed the PCR reads with MiXCR, giving one entry per CDR3 protein. Of hundreds of thousands of distinct CDR3 sequences listed, 16% are singletons. This material consisted of PBMCs, mostly from graft donor cells, taken 360 days after TCRalphabeta/CD19-depleted stem cell transplant. Every receptor here comes from a boy younger than two who had a stem cell transplant for Wiskott-Aldrich syndrome, so the T cells may come from the graft donor. CDR3s include the opening cysteine and the closing phenylalanine or tryptophan. Fields, in order: V gene, J gene, clone size, D gene, CDR3 protein, CDR3 DNA. A D gene is named only where the DNA matches it firmly. Size tells how often a clone was seen (once, few, many) or the class of an expanded clone, and some rows leave it out.

V gene: TRBV20-1; J gene: TRBJ1-4; clone size: few; D gene: TRBD1; CDR3 protein: CSARGGQGKATNEKLFF; CDR3 DNA: TGCAGTGCTAGAGGGGGACAGGGGAAAGCAACTAATGAAAAACTGTTTTTT
V gene: TRBV20-1; J gene: TRBJ1-5; clone size: -; D gene: TRBD1; CDR3 protein: CSASGTGDQPQHF; CDR3 DNA: TGCAGTGCTAGCGGGACAGGGGATCAGCCCCAGCATTTT
V gene: TRBV10-3; J gene: TRBJ2-7; clone size: -; D gene: TRBD2; CDR3 protein: CAISPVAGLPSYEQYF; CDR3 DNA: TGTGCCATCAGTCCCGTAGCGGGTTTACCCTCCTACGAGCAGTACTTC
V gene: TRBV5-1; J gene: TRBJ2-2; clone size: -; D gene: -; CDR3 protein: CASSPGHVNTGELFF; CDR3 DNA: TGCGCCAGCAGTCCGGGACATGTAAACACCGGGGAGCTGTTTTTT
V gene: TRBV20-1; J gene: TRBJ2-5; clone size: -; D gene: -; CDR3 protein: CSARWLAETQYF; CDR3 DNA: TGCAGTGCTAGGTGGCTAGCTGAGACCCAGTACTTC
V gene: TRBV5-1; J gene: TRBJ2-1; clone size: few; D gene: -; CDR3 protein: CASSLEEPYNEQFF; CDR3 DNA: TGCGCCAGCAGCTTGGAAGAGCCCTACAATGAGCAGTTCTTC
V gene: TRBV20-1; J gene: TRBJ2-7; clone size: few; D gene: -; CDR3 protein: CSANSGTFYEQYF; CDR3 DNA: TGCAGTGCTAACTCCGGGACTTTCTACGAGCAGTACTTC
V gene: TRBV4-1; J gene: TRBJ2-5; clone size: -; D gene: -; CDR3 protein: CASSQFSRTKETQYF; CDR3 DNA: TGCGCCAGCAGCCAATTTTCCAGGACCAAAGAGACCCAGTACTTC
V gene: TRBV5-1; J gene: TRBJ1-5; clone size: -; D gene: -; CDR3 protein: CASSLTGHSNQPQHF; CDR3 DNA: TGCGCCAGCAGCTTGACAGGGCACAGCAATCAGCCCCAGCATTTT
V gene: TRBV6-5; J gene: TRBJ1-2; clone size: -; D gene: -; CDR3 protein: CASSYSTLGGGYTF; CDR3 DNA: TGTGCCAGCAGTTACTCGACGCTTGGGGGGGGCTACACCTTC
V gene: TRBV18; J gene: TRBJ2-7; clone size: -; D gene: TRBD1; CDR3 protein: CASSLRTGDEQYF; CDR3 DNA: TGTGCCAGCTCACTTCGGACAGGGGACGAGCAGTACTTC
V gene: TRBV27; J gene: TRBJ2-1; clone size: few; D gene: TRBD1; CDR3 protein: CASSLDRYMGNNEQFF; CDR3 DNA: TGTGCCAGCAGTTTGGACAGGTACATGGGGAACAATGAGCAGTTCTTC
V gene: TRBV5-5; J gene: TRBJ2-1; clone size: -; D gene: TRBD2; CDR3 protein: CASSRLAGVPYNEQFF; CDR3 DNA: TGTGCCAGCAGTCGTCTAGCGGGAGTGCCTTACAATGAGCAGTTCTTC
V gene: TRBV18; J gene: TRBJ1-6; clone size: -; D gene: TRBD1; CDR3 protein: CASSRVGQGNSPLHF; CDR3 DNA: TGTGCCAGCTCACGAGTGGGACAGGGCAATTCACCCCTCCACTTT
V gene: TRBV6-5; J gene: TRBJ2-5; clone size: -; D gene: TRBD1; CDR3 protein: CASSSRTGAHQETQYF; CDR3 DNA: TGTGCCAGCAGTTCCAGGACAGGGGCCCACCAAGAGACCCAGTACTTC
V gene: TRBV7-8; J gene: TRBJ2-1; clone size: -; D gene: -; CDR3 protein: CASSFGWSYNEQFF; CDR3 DNA: TGTGCCAGCAGCTTCGGGTGGTCCTACAATGAGCAGTTCTTC
V gene: TRBV28; J gene: TRBJ2-2; clone size: few; D gene: TRBD1; CDR3 protein: CASSFWLPLQGETGELFF; CDR3 DNA: TGTGCCAGCAGTTTTTGGCTTCCCCTCCAGGGGGAGACCGGGGAGCTGTTTTTT
V gene: TRBV10-3; J gene: TRBJ2-7; clone size: -; D gene: TRBD2; CDR3 protein: CAISLGTSSYEQYF; CDR3 DNA: TGTGCCATCAGTTTAGGGACTAGCTCCTACGAGCAGTACTTC
V gene: TRBV12-3/TRBV12-4; J gene: TRBJ2-7; clone size: -; D gene: TRBD2; CDR3 protein: CASSPSGGPGEQYF; CDR3 DNA: TGTGCCAGCAGTCCTAGCGGGGGTCCTGGAGAGCAGTACTTC
V gene: TRBV7-2; J gene: TRBJ2-1; clone size: once; D gene: TRBD2; CDR3 protein: CASSLVPGLVAYNEQFF; CDR3 DNA: TGTGCCAGCAGCTTAGTGCCGGGACTAGTAGCCTACAATGAGCAGTTCTTC
V gene: TRBV12-3/TRBV12-4; J gene: TRBJ2-6; clone size: few; D gene: -; CDR3 protein: CASSSAPLSGANVLTF; CDR3 DNA: TGTGCCAGCAGTTCCGCCCCCCTTTCTGGGGCCAACGTCCTGACTTTC
V gene: TRBV7-9; J gene: TRBJ2-3; clone size: -; D gene: -; CDR3 protein: CASSLDYTDTQYF; CDR3 DNA: TGTGCCAGCAGCTTGGACTACACAGATACGCAGTATTTT
V gene: TRBV6-6; J gene: TRBJ2-1; clone size: few; D gene: -; CDR3 protein: CASSYSDSNEQFF; CDR3 DNA: TGTGCCAGCAGTTACTCGGACAGCAATGAGCAGTTCTTC
V gene: TRBV20-1; J gene: TRBJ2-7; clone size: -; D gene: -; CDR3 protein: CSASRPTDEQYF; CDR3 DNA: TGCAGTGCTAGTAGACCGACTGACGAGCAGTACTTC
V gene: TRBV7-2; J gene: TRBJ2-1; clone size: -; D gene: TRBD2; CDR3 protein: CASSLGLASSYNEQFF; CDR3 DNA: TGTGCCAGCAGCTTGGGACTAGCGAGCTCCTACAATGAGCAGTTCTTC
V gene: TRBV24-1; J gene: TRBJ2-6; clone size: many; D gene: -; CDR3 protein: CATSDPTGSGANVLTF; CDR3 DNA: TGTGCCACCAGTGATCCAACAGGTTCTGGGGCCAACGTCCTGACTTTC
V gene: TRBV5-1; J gene: TRBJ2-7; clone size: -; D gene: -; CDR3 protein: CASSFGGARGEQYF; CDR3 DNA: TGCGCCAGCAGCTTCGGGGGCGCAAGGGGAGAGCAGTACTTC
V gene: TRBV6-1; J gene: TRBJ2-3; clone size: few; D gene: -; CDR3 protein: CASRPSFLTGRTKDTQYF; CDR3 DNA: TGTGCCAGCAGACCATCCTTTCTGACGGGGAGAACGAAAGATACGCAGTATTTT
V gene: TRBV29-1; J gene: TRBJ2-3; clone size: few; D gene: TRBD2; CDR3 protein: CSVAVAGGTDTQYF; CDR3 DNA: TGCAGCGTTGCCGTAGCGGGAGGTACAGATACGCAGTATTTT
V gene: TRBV12-3/TRBV12-4; J gene: TRBJ2-6; clone size: -; D gene: TRBD2; CDR3 protein: CASRPLAGASGANVLTF; CDR3 DNA: TGTGCCAGCAGGCCACTAGCGGGAGCCTCTGGGGCCAACGTCCTGACTTTC
V gene: TRBV7-9; J gene: TRBJ2-7; clone size: -; D gene: -; CDR3 protein: CASSWSGPGDEQYF; CDR3 DNA: TGTGCCAGCAGCTGGAGTGGTCCGGGGGACGAGCAGTACTTC
V gene: TRBV7-2; J gene: TRBJ2-5; clone size: -; D gene: TRBD2; CDR3 protein: CASSRTSGRAGETQYF; CDR3 DNA: TGTGCCAGCAGCCGGACTAGCGGGAGGGCAGGGGAGACCCAGTACTTC
V gene: TRBV6-1; J gene: TRBJ1-2; clone size: -; D gene: -; CDR3 protein: CASSDLWGRGRDYGYTF; CDR3 DNA: TGTGCCAGCAGTGACCTGTGGGGCAGGGGAAGGGACTATGGCTACACCTTC